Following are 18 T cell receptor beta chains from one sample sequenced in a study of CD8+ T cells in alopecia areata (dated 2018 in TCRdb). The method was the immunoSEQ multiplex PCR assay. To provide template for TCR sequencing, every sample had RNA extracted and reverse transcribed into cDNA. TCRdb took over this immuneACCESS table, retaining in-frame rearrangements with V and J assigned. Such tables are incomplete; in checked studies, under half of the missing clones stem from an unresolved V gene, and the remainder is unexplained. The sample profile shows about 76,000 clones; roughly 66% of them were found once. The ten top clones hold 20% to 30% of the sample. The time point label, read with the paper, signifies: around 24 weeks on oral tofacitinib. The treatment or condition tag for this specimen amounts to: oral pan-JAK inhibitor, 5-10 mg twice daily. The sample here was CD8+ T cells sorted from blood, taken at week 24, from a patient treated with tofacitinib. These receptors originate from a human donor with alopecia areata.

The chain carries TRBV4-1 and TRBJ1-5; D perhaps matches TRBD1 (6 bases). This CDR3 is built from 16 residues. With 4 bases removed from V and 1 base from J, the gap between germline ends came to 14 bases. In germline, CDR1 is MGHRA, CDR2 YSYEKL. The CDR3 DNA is TGCGCCAGCAGCCTTATACAGGGAAGAAGCAATCAGCCCCAGCATTTT. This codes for CASSLIQGRSNQPQHF.

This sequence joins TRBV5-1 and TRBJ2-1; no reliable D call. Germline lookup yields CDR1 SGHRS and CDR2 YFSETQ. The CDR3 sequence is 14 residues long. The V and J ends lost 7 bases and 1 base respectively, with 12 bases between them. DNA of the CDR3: TGCGCCAGCTGCAAGATGGATTCCTACAATGAGCAGTTCTTC. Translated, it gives CASCKMDSYNEQFF.

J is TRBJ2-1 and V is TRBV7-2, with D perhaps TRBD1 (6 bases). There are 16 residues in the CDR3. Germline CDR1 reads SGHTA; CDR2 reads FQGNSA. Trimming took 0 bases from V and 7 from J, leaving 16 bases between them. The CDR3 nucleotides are TGTGCCAGCAGCTTAGCCTCAGGGGCCCTTAGGAATGAGCAGTTCTTC. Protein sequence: CASSLASGALRNEQFF.

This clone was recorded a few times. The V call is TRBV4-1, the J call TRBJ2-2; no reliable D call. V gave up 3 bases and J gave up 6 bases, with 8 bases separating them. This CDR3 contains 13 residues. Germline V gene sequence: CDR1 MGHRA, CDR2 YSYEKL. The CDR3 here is CASSHGQSGELFF. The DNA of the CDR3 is TGCGCCAGCAGCCATGGTCAATCCGGGGAGCTGTTTTTT.

The CDR3 region is CASSPGPGGNSYTF. The DNA for the CDR3 is TGCGCCAGCAGCCCCGGGCCAGGGGGAAACAGCTACACCTTC. The chain employs TRBV4-1 and TRBJ1-2, with TRBD1 matching 7 bases. CDR1 MGHRA and CDR2 YSYEKL come from the germline V gene. The CDR3 is 14 residues long. Trimming at V came to 4 bases and at J to 9 bases, leaving 11 bases not matched to a gene.

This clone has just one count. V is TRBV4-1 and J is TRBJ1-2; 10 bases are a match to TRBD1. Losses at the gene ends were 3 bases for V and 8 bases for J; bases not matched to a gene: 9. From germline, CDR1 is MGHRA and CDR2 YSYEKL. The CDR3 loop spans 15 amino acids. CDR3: CASSQEAGTGEGYTF. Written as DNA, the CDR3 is TGCGCCAGCAGCCAGGAGGCCGGGACAGGGGAAGGCTACACCTTC.

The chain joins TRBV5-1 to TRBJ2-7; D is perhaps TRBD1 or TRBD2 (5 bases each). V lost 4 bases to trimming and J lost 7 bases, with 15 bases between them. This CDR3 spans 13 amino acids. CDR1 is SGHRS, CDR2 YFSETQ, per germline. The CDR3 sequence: CASSAGDPDEQYF. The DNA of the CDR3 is TGCGCCAGCAGCGCCGGGGACCCGGATGAGCAGTACTTC.

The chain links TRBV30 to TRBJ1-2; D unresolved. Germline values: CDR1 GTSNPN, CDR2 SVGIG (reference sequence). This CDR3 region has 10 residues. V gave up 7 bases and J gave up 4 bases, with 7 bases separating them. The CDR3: CASEPYGYTF. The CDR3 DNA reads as TGTGCCTCTGAACCCTATGGCTACACCTTC. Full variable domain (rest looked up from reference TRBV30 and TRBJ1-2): SQTIHQWPATLVQPVGSPLSLECTVEGTSNPNLYWYRQAAGRGLQLLFYSVGIGQISSEVPQNLSASRPQDRQFILSSKKLLLSDSGFYLCASEPYGYTFGSGTRLTVV.

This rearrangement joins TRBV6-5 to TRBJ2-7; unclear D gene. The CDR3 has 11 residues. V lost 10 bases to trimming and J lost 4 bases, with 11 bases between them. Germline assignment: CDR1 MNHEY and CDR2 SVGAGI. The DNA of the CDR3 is TGTGCCACCACTGATCAGTACGAGCAGTACTTC. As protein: CATTDQYEQYF.

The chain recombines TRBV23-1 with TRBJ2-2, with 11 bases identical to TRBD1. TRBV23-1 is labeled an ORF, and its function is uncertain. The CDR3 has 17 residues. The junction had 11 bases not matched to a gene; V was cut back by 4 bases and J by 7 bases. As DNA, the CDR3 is TGCGCCAGCAGTCGATTCCGGGACAGGGGGTTAGGCGGGGAGCTGTTTTTT. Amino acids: CASSRFRDRGLGGELFF.

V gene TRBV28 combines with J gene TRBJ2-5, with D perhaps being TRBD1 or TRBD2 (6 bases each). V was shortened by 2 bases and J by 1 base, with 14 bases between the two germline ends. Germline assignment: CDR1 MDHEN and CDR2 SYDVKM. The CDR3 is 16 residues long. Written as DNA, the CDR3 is TGTGCCAGCAGTTTAATAGGGGGAGGATTCCAAGAGACCCAGTACTTC. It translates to CASSLIGGGFQETQYF.

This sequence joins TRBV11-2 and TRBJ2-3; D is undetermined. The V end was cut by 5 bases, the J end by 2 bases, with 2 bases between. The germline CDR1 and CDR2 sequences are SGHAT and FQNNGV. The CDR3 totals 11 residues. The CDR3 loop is CASSNTDTQYF. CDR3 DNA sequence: TGTGCCAGCAGCAACACAGATACGCAGTATTTT.

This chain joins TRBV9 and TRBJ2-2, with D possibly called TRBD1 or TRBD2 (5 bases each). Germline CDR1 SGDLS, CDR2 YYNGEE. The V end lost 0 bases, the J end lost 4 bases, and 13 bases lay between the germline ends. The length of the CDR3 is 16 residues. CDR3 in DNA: TGTGCCAGCAGCGTAGCTACGAGGGGCGGCACCGGGGAGCTGTTTTTT. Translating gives CASSVATRGGTGELFF.

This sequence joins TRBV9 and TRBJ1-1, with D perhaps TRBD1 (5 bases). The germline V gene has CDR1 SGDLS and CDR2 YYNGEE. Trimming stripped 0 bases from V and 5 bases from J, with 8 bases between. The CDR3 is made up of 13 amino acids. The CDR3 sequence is CASSVGAGTEAFF. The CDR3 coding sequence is TGTGCCAGCAGCGTAGGGGCAGGGACTGAAGCTTTCTTT.

This CDR3 is CASSPKYGQTDTQYF. CDR3 nucleotides: TGTGCCAGCAGCCCGAAGTATGGGCAGACAGATACGCAGTATTTT. The genes are TRBV7-8 and TRBJ2-3; D is undetermined. CDR1 SGHVS and CDR2 FQNEAQ come from the germline V gene. The ends were cut back, 5 bases at V and 3 bases at J, with 15 bases in the middle. The CDR3 consists of 15 residues.

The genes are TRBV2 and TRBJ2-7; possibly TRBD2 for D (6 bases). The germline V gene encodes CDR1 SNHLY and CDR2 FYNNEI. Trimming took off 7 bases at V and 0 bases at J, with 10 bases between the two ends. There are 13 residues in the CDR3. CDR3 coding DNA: TGTGCCAGCACCGGCGGGGTCTCCTACGAGCAGTACTTC. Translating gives CASTGGVSYEQYF. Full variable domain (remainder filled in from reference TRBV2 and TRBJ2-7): EPEVTQTPSHQVTQMGQEVILRCVPISNHLYFYWYRQILGQKVEFLVSFYNNEISEKSEIFDDQFSVERPDGSNFTLKIRSTKLEDSAMYFCASTGGVSYEQYFGPGTRLTVT.

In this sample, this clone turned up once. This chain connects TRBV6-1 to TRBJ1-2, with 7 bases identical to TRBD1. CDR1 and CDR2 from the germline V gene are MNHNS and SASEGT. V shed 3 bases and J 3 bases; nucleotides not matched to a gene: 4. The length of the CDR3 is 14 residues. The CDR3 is CASSEAGQHYGYTF. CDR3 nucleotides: TGTGCCAGCAGTGAGGCGGGACAGCACTATGGCTACACCTTC.

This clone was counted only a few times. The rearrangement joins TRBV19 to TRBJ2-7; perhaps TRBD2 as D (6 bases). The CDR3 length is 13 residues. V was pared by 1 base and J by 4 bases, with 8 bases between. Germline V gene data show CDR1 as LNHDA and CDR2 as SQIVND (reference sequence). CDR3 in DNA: TGTGCCAGTAGTATAGCGGGGGATTACGAGCAGTACTTC. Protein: CASSIAGDYEQYF.